This passage covers 7 T cell receptor beta chains from one sample sequenced in a study of radiotherapy plus CTLA-4 blockade in lung cancer. Sequenced by immunoSEQ multiplex PCR; TCRdb stores in-frame clones only, minus some. The table records more than 75,000 clones, roughly 85% of them present only once. Sequencing used peripheral blood, obtained from a patient treated with radiotherapy plus ipilimumab. These receptors all come from a human donor with non-small cell lung cancer that progressed on radiotherapy plus ipilimumab.

The chain is built from TRBV14 and TRBJ2-3; D gene uncertain. CDR3 length equals 13 residues. V was trimmed by 5 bases and J by 2 bases, leaving 8 bases between them. Germline CDR1 is SGHDN and CDR2 is FVKESK. CDR3 sequence (DNA): TGTGCCAGCAGCAACCTTAACACAGATACGCAGTATTTT. Amino acids: CASSNLNTDTQYF.

This sequence joins TRBV11-2 and TRBJ2-2; 10 bases fit TRBD2. The CDR3 has 16 residues. V shed 5 bases and J 0 bases; nucleotides not matched to a gene: 3. Germline-derived CDR1 and CDR2 are SGHAT and FQNNGV. The CDR3: CASSRTSGTNTGELFF. DNA of the CDR3: TGTGCCAGCAGCCGGACTAGCGGAACGAACACCGGGGAGCTGTTTTTT.

The J gene is TRBJ2-1, the V gene TRBV29-1, with 9 nucleotides matching TRBD1. The CDR3 covers 14 residues. The J segment lost 6 bases and the V segment lost 5 bases, leaving 8 bases of the junction unmatched. Germline CDR1 SQVTM, CDR2 ANQGSEA. CDR3 amino acids: CSVLQGAGGNEQFF. DNA of the CDR3: TGCAGCGTTTTACAGGGGGCTGGAGGCAATGAGCAGTTCTTC.

The chain combines TRBV19 with TRBJ2-5; 11 bases align to TRBD1. Germline V CDR1 and CDR2: LNHDA, SQIVND (reference sequence). The trim removed 3 bases at V and 4 bases at J, leaving 1 base unmatched. This CDR3 is built from 14 residues. The CDR3 DNA reads TGTGCCAGTAGTATCGGACAGGGGGCAGAGACCCAGTACTTC. Protein product: CASSIGQGAETQYF.

V gene TRBV28 combines with J gene TRBJ1-2, with 7 positions matching TRBD1. Germline-derived CDR1 and CDR2 are MDHEN and SYDVKM. J was trimmed by 5 bases and V by 5 bases; bases with no gene match: 11. The length of the CDR3 is 15 residues. This chain's CDR3 is CASSAYGGTDYGYTF. For the CDR3, the DNA is TGTGCCAGCAGTGCTTACGGAGGGACAGATTATGGCTACACCTTC.

The chain carries TRBV27 and TRBJ2-2; 9 bases fit TRBD2. This CDR3 is 16 amino acids long. From germline, CDR1 is MNHEY and CDR2 SMNVEV (reference sequence). The J segment lost 5 bases and the V segment lost 0 bases, leaving 4 bases of the junction unmatched. CDR3 amino acids: CASSLSSGSRTGELFF. The CDR3 DNA follows: TGTGCCAGCAGTTTATCTAGCGGGAGTCGAACCGGGGAGCTGTTTTTT.

The chain joins TRBV7-3 to TRBJ1-1; D is unclear. With 4 bases removed from V and 11 bases from J, the gap between germline ends came to 17 bases. CDR3 size: 13 residues. Germline V gene sequence: CDR1 SGHTA, CDR2 FQGTGA. Written as DNA, the CDR3 is TGTGCCAGCAGCTCTCAGGTCTCCGGTCGGGCTTTCTTT. Protein product: CASSSQVSGRAFF.